This T cell receptor beta chain was captured by sequencing in a study of memory CD4+ T cells and cytomegalovirus serostatus (dated by TCRdb to 2018 to 2020). At the level of the whole study: The cohort included around 35 healthy adults from Belgium, of whom 9 were CMV seropositive and about 24 were CMV seronegative. The study sequenced CD4+ memory TCRbeta repertoires of a Belgian cohort with known cytomegalovirus serostatus to replicate a published TCR-based CMV serostatus classifier.

Compared with germline, V lacks 5 bases and J lacks 3 bases; bases without a gene match: 11. CDR1 is given as MNHEY and CDR2 as SMNVEV, both from the germline V gene (reference sequence). The CDR3 runs 16 amino acids, cysteine and phenylalanine included. Only the CDR3 DNA stays, 48 bases, in frame from base 1. The full study reports these points: CMV serostatus prediction reached a median bootstrapped AUC of about 0.94 with the original framework and about 0.91 with a US-trained random forest. Unlike the original study, which covered naive and memory CD4+ and CD8+ populations, the Belgian study sequenced only CD4+CD45RO+ memory cells. Of under 200 previously reported CMV-associated TCRbeta sequences, approximately 70 appeared in the CD4+ memory repertoires, each in one to five individuals. The results were interpreted as suggesting that the CMV-associated TCR signature is mostly present in the CD4+ memory repertoire. A median bootstrapped AUC of around 0.95 with a 95% CI of 0.76-1.00 was achieved on the Belgian cohort by the original-framework classifier.

This clone was counted between two and nine times. The target of this receptor is not known. There are no base qualities to consult, and no much larger clone falls within one base. Genomic DNA was extracted from sorted cells with the Quick-DNA Microprep Kit. TCRbeta DNA was amplified with the immunoSEQ hsTCRbeta kit following the manufacturer's protocol. An Illumina MiSeq instrument was used to sequence the TCRbeta libraries. The published analysis was carried out like this. After out-of-frame sequences were removed, 2,204,828 distinct TCRbeta sequences remained, averaging around 70,000 per individual. Each individual was scored by the count of 150 to 200 previously reported CMV-associated TCRbeta sequences and the total productive distinct TCRbeta count. A beta-binomial model was reimplemented in Python, and scikit-learn random forests with default parameters were trained on data from the US cohort. Classifier performance on the Belgian cohort was summarized as median AUC with percentile confidence intervals calculated over 10,000 bootstrap iterations. The table was pulled from immuneACCESS by TCRdb, which kept in-frame rearrangements only. Such tables lose some clones; where checked, under half of the loss comes from unresolved V genes, and the rest has no known cause. The V and J calls and the clone size are those of that table, but D and trimming were determined from the DNA. In all, the sample holds 50,000 to 70,000 clones, and about 68% of those were seen once. Jointly, the top ten make up around 2.5% of the sample.

Single viable CD3+CD4+CD8-CD45RO+ cells were sorted as memory CD4+ T cells on a FACSAria II. CMV serostatus was determined with a Roche Elecsys assay detecting serum IgG against CMV pp150, pp28, p38 and p52. Once the samples were thawed, total CD4+ T cells were enriched through positive selection using CD4 magnetic microbeads. Samples originated from another study that specifically interrogated the CD4+ T cell memory repertoire. Peripheral blood mononuclear cells were isolated and cryopreserved following standard operating procedures; serum was stored at -80 °C. Staining used CD3-PerCP (BW264/56), CD4-APC (RPA-T4), CD45RO-PE (UCHT1) and CD8-Pacific Orange (3B5) antibodies, with Sytox blue excluding non-viable cells.

This receptor was identified in an adult in good health and CMV-seropositive. What was sequenced was memory CD4+ T cells from blood. The rearrangement joined TRBV27 to TRBJ2-7; TRBD2 agrees with 9 junctional bases. CDR3 protein: CASSPKPSGVSYEQYF. In nucleotides, the sequence is TGTGCCAGCAGTCCTAAGCCTAGCGGGGTTAGCTACGAGCAGTACTTC.